This paragraph reports one T cell receptor beta chain. This specimen belongs to a study of T cell changes during pregnancy in multiple sclerosis. Germline V gene lookup returns CDR1 MDHEN and CDR2 SYDVKM. With V trimmed by 4 bases and J by 5 bases, 7 bases remained unmatched. The CDR3 totals 16 residues. TCRdb's table, derived via immunoSEQ multiplex PCR, lists solely in-frame clones and lacks some. This table holds about 70,000 clones, 92% found once. V usage is TRBV28 and J usage is TRBJ2-5; 13 bases align to TRBD2. The clonotype was recovered from a female donor with multiple sclerosis, enrolled in a pregnancy study. Sequencing used CD4+ T cells from peripheral blood mononuclear cells, obtained after pregnancy. CDR3 sequence reads: CASSSKLAGGVETQYF. In DNA form, the CDR3 reads TGTGCCAGCAGTTCAAAACTAGCGGGAGGGGTGGAGACCCAGTACTTC.